The T cell receptor (beta chain) under discussion was sequenced for a study of beta chain features in type 1 diabetes. The isolated RNA, all of it, was reverse transcribed, so expressed TCRB transcripts were what got sequenced. Sequencing used immunoSEQ multiplex PCR; TCRdb keeps in-frame clones, though not all of them. Of some 360,000 clones in the sample, about 20% were seen once. This CDR3 has 15 residues. V lost 4 bases and J 10 bases, leaving 18 bases between the germline ends. In germline, CDR1 is SGDLS, CDR2 YYNGEE. The TCR was taken from a young woman in good health. The sequenced sample was naive CD4+ T cells from blood. The chain employs TRBV9 and TRBJ1-6; TRBD1 is a possible D gene (6 bases). The CDR3 nucleotides are TGTGCCAGCAGCCCGCAACAGGGTTTTGACTCACCCCTCCACTTT. Protein sequence: CASSPQQGFDSPLHF.